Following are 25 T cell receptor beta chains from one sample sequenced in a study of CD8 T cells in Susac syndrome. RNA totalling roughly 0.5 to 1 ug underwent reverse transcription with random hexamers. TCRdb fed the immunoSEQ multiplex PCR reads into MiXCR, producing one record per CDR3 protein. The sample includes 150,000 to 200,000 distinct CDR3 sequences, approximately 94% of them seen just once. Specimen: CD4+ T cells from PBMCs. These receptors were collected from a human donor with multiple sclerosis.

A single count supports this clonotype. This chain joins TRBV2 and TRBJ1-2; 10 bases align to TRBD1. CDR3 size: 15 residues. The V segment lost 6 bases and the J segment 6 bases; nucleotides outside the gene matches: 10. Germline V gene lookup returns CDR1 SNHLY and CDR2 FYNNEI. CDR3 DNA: TGTGCCAGCAGCCTAACACGACAGGGGGCGGATGGCTACACCTTC. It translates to CASSLTRQGADGYTF.

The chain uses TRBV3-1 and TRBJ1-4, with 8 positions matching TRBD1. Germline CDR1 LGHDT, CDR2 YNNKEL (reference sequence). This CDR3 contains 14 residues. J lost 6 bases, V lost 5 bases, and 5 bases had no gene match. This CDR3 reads CASSDTGGDEKLFF. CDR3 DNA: TGTGCCAGCAGCGATACAGGGGGAGATGAAAAACTGTTTTTT.

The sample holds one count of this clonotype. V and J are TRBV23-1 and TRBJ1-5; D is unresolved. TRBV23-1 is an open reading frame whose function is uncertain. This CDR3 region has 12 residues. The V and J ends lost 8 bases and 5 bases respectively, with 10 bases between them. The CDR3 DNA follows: TGCGCCAGCGCACGATCCGATCAGCCCCAGCATTTT. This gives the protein CASARSDQPQHF.

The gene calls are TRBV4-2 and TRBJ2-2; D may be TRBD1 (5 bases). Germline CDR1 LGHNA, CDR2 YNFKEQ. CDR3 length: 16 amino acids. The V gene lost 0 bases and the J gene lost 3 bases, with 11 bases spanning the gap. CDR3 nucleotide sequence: TGTGCCAGCAGCCAAGAGGGGCTAGATTACACCGGGGAGCTGTTTTTT. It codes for CASSQEGLDYTGELFF.

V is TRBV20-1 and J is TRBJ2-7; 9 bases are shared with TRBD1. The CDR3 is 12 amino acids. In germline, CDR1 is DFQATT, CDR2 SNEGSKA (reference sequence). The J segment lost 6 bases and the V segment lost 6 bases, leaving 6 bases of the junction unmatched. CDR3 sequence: CSAGQGRSEQYF. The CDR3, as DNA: TGCAGTGCGGGACAGGGAAGAAGCGAGCAGTACTTC.

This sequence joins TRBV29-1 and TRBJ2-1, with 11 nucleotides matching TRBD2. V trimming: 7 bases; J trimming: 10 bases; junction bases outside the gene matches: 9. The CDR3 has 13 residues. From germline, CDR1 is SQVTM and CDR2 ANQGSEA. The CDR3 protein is CSETGTSGGEQFF. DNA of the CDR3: TGCAGCGAAACCGGGACTAGCGGCGGAGAGCAGTTCTTC.

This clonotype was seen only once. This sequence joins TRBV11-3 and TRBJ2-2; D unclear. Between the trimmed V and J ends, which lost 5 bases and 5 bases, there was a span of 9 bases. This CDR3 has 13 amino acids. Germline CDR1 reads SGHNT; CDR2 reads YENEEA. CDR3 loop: CASSPGSTGELFF. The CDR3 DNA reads TGTGCCAGCAGCCCCGGGTCTACCGGGGAGCTGTTTTTT.

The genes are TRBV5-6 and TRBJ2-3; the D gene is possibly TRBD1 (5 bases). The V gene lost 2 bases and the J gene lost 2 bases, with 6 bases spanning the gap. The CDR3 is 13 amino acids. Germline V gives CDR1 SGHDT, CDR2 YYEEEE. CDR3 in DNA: TGTGCCAGCAGCTTAGGACACACAGATACGCAGTATTTT. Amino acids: CASSLGHTDTQYF.

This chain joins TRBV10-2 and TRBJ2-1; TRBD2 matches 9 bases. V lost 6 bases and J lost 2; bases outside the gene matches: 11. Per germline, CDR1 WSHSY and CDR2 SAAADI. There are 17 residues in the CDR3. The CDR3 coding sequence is TGCGCCAGCAGCTACCTCACGACTAGCGGAACCTACAATGAGCAGTTCTTC. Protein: CASSYLTTSGTYNEQFF.

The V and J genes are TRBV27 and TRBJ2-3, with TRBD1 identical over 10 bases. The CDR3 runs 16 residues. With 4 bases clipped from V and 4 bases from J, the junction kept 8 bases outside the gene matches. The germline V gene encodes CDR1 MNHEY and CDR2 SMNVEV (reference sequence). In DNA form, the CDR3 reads TGTGCCAGCAGTTCAGACCTAGGGACAGGGGCAGATACGCAGTATTTT. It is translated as CASSSDLGTGADTQYF.

CDR3 region: CASSEAGGETQYF. CDR3 coding DNA: TGTGCCAGCAGTGAAGCCGGAGGAGAGACCCAGTACTTC. The chain links TRBV25-1 to TRBJ2-5; D is perhaps TRBD2 (5 bases). Germline V gene data show CDR1 as MGHDK and CDR2 as SYGVNS. V shed 2 bases and J shed 4 bases, with 8 bases lying between them. This CDR3 spans 13 amino acids.

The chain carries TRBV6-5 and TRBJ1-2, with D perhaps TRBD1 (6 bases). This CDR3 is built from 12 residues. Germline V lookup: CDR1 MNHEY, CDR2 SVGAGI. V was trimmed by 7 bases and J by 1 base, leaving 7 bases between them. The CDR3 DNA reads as TGTGCCAGCAAGGGGGATAACTATGGCTACACCTTC. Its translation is CASKGDNYGYTF.

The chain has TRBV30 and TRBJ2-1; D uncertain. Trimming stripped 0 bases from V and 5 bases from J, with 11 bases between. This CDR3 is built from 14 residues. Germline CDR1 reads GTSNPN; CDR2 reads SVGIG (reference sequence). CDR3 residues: CAWSVRREDNEQFF. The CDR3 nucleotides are TGTGCCTGGAGTGTTAGGCGAGAGGACAATGAGCAGTTCTTC.

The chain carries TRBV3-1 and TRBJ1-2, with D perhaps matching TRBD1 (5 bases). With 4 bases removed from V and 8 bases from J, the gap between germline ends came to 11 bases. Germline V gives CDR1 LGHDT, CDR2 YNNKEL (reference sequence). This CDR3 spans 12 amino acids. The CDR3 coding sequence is TGTGCCAGCAGCCTTGAGCAGGGAGGCTACACCTTC. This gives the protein CASSLEQGGYTF.

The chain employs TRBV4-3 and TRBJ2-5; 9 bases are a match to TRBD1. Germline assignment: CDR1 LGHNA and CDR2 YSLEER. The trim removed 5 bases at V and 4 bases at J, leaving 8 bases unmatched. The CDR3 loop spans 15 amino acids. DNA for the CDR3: TGCGCCAGCAGCGTACAGGGGGCGCCAGGAGAGACCCAGTACTTC. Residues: CASSVQGAPGETQYF.

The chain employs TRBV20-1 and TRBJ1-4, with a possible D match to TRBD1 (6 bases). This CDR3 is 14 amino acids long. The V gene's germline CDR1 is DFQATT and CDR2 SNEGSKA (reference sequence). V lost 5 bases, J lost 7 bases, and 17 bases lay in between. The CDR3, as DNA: TGCAGTGCTGCCTACAGGGAGGAAGGTGAAAAACTGTTTTTT. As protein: CSAAYREEGEKLFF.

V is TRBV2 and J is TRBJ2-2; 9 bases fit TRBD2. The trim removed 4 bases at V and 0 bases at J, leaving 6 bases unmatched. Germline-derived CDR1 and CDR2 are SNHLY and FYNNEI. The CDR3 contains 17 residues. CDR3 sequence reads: CASSVASGVANTGELFF. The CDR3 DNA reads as TGTGCCAGCAGTGTGGCTAGCGGGGTCGCGAACACCGGGGAGCTGTTTTTT.

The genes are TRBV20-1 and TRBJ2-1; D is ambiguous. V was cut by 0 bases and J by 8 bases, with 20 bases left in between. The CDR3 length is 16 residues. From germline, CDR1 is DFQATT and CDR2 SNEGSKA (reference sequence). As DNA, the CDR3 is TGCAGTGCTAGAGATGTAGTGCCTAGTCAGAGGCATGAGCAGTTCTTC. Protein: CSARDVVPSQRHEQFF.

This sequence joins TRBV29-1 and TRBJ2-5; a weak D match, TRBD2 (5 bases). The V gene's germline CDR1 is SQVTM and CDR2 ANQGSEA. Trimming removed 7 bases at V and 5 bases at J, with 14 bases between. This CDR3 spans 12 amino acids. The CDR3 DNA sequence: TGCAGCGCTCTCCCCTCGGGGGAGACCCAGTACTTC. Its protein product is CSALPSGETQYF.

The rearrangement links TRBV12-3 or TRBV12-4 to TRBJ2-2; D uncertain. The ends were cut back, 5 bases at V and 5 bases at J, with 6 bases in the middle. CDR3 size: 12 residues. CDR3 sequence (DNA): TGTGCCAGCAGTCCGGCAACCGGGGAGCTGTTTTTT. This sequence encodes CASSPATGELFF.

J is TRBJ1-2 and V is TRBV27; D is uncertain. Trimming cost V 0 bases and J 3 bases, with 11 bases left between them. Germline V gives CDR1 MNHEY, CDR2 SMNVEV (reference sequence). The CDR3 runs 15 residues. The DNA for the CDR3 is TGTGCCAGCAGTTTATCGTTTGGCCTACACTATGGCTACACCTTC. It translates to CASSLSFGLHYGYTF.

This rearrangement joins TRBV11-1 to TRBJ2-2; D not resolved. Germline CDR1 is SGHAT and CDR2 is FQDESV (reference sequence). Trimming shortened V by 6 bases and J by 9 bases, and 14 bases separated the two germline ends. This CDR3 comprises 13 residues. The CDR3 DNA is TGTGCCAGCAGTCCAAATAGCAACAGGGAGCTGTTTTTT. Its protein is CASSPNSNRELFF.

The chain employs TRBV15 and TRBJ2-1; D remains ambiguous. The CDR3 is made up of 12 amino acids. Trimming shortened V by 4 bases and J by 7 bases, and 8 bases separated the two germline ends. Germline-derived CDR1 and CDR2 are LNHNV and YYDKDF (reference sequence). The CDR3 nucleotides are TGTGCCACCAGCAAGTATAGGAATGAGCAGTTCTTC. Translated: CATSKYRNEQFF.

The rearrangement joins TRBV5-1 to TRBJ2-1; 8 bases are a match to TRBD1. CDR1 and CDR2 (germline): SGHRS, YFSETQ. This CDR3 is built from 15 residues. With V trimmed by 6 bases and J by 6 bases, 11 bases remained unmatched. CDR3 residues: CASTTAGQGFNEQFF. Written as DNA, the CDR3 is TGCGCCAGCACAACGGCCGGACAGGGATTCAATGAGCAGTTCTTC.

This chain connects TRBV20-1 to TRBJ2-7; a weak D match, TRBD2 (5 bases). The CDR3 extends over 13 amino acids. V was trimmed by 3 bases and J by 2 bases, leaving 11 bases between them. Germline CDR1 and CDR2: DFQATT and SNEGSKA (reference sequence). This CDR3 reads CSARERVTYEQYF. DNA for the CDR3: TGCAGTGCTAGGGAGAGGGTTACCTACGAGCAGTACTTC.